What follows is one TCR beta chain and its context. This clone's antigen is unknown. Per-base quality was not reported, and no clone a single base away is much larger than it. TCRbeta CDR3 regions were amplified from genomic DNA using the immunoSEQ Assay, a bias-controlled multiplex PCR. Per the original workflow: Within the assay, amplification of reference gene primers was used to estimate how many nucleated cells each sample contained. Sequence reads were collapsed and filtered to measure the absolute abundance of every unique TCRbeta CDR3 rearrangement. Productive Simpson clonality was computed per sample as the square root of Simpson's diversity index over productive rearrangements. Sourced from immuneACCESS, this table was stored by TCRdb with only in-frame sequences that have V and J called. A share of the clones is absent; for the studies checked, an unresolved V gene accounts for under half, and the remainder has no known explanation. V, J and clone size are taken as reported in that table, and D and trimming were inferred from the DNA itself. The sample table lists about 200,000 clones, just under 90% of them with a count of one. The ten biggest clones cover around 4% of the sample.

The sample belongs to a study of blood T cell repertoires in COVID-19 (TCRdb year 2020). Broadly, across the study: Samples covering the acute and convalescent phases of COVID-19 were provided by collaborators in the United States, Italy and Spain. A freely available public database, intended as a resource for researchers studying the immune response to SARS-CoV-2, is where the repertoires were released. A de-identified subject ID, COVID-19 status, age in years and sex were almost always included in the sample metadata. The prospective study material was composed of cDNA or gDNA derived from T cells, B-cell-depleted T cells, or PBMCs. Where HLA class I and class II types were available, the types were taken from metadata supplied by the sample provider, not from assay-based typing. The dataset comprised deeply sampled blood TCRbeta repertoires from subjects exposed to, actively infected with, or recovered from COVID-19. The samples were drawn from two sources: the first 160 participants of the ongoing ImmuneRACE study, and over 950 subjects contributed by 6 global collaborators. The paper's findings and limits, for the study overall: The amount of clinical and demographic metadata varied by source and participant and was provided uncurated.

The germline V gene encodes CDR1 MRHNA and CDR2 SNTAGT. The cysteine opens and the phenylalanine closes a CDR3 of 16 amino acids. Only the CDR3 DNA stays, 48 bases, in frame from base 1. V and J lose 2 bases and 4 bases, and a span of 12 bases separates them. Participants in the prospective study were enrolled through a virtual design, were aged about 18 to 90 years, and lived in roughly 26 United States geographic areas. To assign participants to cohorts, the prospective study relied on clinical history that participants themselves reported in a screening survey and a study questionnaire. Each participant in the prospective study had whole blood, serum and a nasopharyngeal or oropharyngeal swab collected by mobile phlebotomists. Over an approximately 2-month period, participants in the prospective study had the option of providing additional blood draws and questionnaires. Prospective study blood samples were shipped either frozen or at room temperature before DNA extraction.

Source material: PBMCs or T cells enriched from blood (not recorded which). The clonotype originates from a woman aged 30 to 39 with acute COVID-19. This chain is built from TRBV6-4 and TRBJ2-6; the D gene is perhaps TRBD2, on 6 matching bases. The CDR3 protein: CASSDGGNSGANVLTF. The bases are TGTGCCAGCAGTGACGGGGGGAACTCCGGGGCCAACGTCCTGACTTTC.